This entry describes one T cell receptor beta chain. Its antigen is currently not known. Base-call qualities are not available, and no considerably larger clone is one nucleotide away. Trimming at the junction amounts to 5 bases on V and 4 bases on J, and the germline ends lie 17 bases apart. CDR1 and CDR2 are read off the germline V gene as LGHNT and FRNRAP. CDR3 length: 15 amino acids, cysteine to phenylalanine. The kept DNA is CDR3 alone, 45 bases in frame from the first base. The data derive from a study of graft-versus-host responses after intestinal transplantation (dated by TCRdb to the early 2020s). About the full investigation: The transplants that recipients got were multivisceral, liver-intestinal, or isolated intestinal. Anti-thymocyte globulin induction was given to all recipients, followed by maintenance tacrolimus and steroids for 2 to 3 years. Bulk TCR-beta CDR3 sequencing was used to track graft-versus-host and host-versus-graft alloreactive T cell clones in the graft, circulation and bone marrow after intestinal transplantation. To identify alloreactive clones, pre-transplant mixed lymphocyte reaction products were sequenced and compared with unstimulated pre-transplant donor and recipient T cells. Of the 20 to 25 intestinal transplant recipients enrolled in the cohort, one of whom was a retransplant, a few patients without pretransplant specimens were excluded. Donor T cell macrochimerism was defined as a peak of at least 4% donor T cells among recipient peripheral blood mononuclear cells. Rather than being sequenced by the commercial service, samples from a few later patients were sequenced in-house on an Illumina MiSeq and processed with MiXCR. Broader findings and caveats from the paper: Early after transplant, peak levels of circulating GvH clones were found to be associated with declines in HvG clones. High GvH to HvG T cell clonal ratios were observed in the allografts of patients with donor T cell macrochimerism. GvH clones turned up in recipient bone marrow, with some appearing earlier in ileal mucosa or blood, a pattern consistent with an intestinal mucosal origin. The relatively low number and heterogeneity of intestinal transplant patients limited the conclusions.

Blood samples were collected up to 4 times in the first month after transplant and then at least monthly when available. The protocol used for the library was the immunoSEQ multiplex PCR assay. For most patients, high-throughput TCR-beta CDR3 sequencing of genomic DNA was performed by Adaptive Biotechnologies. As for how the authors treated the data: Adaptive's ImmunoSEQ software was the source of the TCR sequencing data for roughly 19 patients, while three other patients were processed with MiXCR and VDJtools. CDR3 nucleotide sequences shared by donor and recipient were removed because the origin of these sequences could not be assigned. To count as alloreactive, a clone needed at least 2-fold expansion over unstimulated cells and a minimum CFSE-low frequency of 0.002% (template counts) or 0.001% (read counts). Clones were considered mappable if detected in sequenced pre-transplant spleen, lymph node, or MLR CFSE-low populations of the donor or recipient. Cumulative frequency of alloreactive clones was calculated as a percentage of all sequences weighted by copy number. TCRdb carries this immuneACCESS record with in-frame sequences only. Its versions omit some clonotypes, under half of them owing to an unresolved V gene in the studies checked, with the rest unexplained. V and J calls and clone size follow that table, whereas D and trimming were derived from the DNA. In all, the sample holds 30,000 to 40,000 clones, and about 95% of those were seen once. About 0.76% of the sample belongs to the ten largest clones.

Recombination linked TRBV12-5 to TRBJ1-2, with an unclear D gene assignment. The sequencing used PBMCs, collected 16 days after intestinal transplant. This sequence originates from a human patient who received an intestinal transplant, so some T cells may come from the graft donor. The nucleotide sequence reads TGTGCTAGTGGTGCCCTTCGATGGTTAATCTATGGCTACACCTTC. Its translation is CASGALRWLIYGYTF.